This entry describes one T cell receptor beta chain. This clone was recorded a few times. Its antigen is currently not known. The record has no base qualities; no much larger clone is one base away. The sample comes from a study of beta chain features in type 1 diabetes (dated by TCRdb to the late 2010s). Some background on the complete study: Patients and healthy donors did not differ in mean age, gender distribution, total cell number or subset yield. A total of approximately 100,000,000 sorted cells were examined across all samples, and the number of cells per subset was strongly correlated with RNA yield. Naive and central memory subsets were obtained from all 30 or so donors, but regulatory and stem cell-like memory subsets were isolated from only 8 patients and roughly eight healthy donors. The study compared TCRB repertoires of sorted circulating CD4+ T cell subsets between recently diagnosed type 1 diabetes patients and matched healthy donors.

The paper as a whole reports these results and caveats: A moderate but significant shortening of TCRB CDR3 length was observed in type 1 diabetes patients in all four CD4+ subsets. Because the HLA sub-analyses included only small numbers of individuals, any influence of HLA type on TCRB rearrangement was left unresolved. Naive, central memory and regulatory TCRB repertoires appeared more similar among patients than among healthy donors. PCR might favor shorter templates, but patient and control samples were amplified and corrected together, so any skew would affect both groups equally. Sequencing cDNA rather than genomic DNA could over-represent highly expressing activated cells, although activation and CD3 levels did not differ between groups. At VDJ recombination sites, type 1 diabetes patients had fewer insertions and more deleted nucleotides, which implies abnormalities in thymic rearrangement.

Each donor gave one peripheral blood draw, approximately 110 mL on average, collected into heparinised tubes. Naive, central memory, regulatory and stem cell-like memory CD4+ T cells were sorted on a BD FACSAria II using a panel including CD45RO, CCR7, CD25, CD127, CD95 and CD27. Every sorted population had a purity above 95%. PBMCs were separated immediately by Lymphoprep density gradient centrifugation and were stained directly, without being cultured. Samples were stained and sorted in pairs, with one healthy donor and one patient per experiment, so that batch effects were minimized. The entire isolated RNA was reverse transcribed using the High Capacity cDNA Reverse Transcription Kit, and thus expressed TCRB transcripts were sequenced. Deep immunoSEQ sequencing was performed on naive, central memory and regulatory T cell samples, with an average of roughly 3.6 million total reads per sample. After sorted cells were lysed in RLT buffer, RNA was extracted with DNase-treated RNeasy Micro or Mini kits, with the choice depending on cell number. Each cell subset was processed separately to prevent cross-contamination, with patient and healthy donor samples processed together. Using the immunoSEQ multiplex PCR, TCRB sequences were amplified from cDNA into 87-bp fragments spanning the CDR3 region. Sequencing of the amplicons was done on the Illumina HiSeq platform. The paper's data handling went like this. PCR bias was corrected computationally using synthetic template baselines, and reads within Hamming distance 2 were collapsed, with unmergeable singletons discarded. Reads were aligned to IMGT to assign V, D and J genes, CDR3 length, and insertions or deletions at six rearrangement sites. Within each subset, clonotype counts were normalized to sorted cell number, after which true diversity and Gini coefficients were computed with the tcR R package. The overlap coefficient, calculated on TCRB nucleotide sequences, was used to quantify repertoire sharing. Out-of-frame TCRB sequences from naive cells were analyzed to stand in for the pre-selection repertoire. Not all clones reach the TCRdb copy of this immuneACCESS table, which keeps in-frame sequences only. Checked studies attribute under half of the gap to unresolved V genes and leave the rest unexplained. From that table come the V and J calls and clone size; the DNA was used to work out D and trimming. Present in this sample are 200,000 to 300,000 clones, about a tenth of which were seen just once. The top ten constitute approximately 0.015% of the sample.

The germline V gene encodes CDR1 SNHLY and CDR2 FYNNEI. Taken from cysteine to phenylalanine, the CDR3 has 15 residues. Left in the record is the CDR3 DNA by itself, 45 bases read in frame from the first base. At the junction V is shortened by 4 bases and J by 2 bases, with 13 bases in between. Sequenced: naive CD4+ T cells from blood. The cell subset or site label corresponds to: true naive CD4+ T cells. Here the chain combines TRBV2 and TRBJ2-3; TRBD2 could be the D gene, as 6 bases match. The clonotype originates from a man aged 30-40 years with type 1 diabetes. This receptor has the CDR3 CASSGIAGTTDTQYF. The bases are TGTGCCAGCAGTGGAATCGCGGGGACCACAGATACGCAGTATTTT. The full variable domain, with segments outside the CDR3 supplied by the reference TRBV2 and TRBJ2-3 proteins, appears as EPEVTQTPSHQVTQMGQEVILRCVPISNHLYFYWYRQILGQKVEFLVSFYNNEISEKSEIFDDQFSVERPDGSNFTLKIRSTKLEDSAMYFCASSGIAGTTDTQYFGPGTRLTVL.